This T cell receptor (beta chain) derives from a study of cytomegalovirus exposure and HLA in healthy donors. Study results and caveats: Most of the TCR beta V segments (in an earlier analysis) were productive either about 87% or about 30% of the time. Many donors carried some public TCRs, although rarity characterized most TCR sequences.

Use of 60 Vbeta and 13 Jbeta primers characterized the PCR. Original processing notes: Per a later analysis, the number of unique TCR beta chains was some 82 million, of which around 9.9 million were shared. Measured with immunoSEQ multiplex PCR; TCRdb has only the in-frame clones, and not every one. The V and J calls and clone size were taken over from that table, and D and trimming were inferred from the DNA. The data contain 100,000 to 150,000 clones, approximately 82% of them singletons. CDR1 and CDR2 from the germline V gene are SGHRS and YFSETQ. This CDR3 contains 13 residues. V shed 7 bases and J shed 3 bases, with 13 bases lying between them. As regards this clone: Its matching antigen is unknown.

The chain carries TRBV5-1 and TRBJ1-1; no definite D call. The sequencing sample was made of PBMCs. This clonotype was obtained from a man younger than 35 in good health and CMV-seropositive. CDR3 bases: TGCGCCAGCGTTTGGCCTGCCTACACTGAAGCTTTCTTT. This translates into CASVWPAYTEAFF.